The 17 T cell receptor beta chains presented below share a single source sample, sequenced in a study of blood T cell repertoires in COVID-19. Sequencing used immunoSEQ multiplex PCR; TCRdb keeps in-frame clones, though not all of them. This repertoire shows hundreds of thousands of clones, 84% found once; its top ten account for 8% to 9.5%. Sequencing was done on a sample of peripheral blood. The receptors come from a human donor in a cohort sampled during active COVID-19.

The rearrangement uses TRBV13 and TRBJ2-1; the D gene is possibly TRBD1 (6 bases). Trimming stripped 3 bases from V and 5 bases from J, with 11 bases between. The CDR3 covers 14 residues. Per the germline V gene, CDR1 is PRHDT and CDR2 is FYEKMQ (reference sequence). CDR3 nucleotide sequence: TGTGCCAGCAGCTTTCGCAGGGGCAACAATGAGCAGTTCTTC. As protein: CASSFRRGNNEQFF.

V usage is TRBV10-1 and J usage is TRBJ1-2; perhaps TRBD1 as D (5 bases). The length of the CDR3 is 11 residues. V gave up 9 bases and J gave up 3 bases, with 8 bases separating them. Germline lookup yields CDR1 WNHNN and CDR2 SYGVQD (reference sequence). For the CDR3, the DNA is TGCGCCAGTGGGGACTACTATGGCTACACCTTC. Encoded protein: CASGDYYGYTF.

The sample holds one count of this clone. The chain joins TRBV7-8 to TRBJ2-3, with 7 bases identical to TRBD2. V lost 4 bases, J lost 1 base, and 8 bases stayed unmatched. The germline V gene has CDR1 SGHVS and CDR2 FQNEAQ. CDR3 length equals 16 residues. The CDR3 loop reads CASSSRLGGGTDTQYF. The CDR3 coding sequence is TGTGCCAGCAGCTCCCGTCTTGGGGGGGGCACAGATACGCAGTATTTT.

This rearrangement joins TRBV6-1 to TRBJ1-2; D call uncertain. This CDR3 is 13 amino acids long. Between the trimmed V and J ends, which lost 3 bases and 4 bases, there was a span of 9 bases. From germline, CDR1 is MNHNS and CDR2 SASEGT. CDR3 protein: CASSDPEIYGYTF. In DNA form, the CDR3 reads TGTGCCAGCAGTGACCCGGAGATCTATGGCTACACCTTC.

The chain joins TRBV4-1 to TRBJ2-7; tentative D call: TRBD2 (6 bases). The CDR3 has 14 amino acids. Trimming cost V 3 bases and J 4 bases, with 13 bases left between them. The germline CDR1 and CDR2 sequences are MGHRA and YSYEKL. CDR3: CASSQGGVPYEQYF. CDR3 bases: TGCGCCAGCAGCCAGGGGGGAGTCCCTTACGAGCAGTACTTC.

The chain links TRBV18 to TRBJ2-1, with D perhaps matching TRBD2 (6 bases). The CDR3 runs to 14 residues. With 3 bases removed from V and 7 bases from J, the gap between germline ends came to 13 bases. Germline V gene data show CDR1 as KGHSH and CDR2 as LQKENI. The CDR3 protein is CASSPWDSRNEQFF. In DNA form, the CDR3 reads TGTGCCAGCTCACCCTGGGACTCACGAAATGAGCAGTTCTTC.

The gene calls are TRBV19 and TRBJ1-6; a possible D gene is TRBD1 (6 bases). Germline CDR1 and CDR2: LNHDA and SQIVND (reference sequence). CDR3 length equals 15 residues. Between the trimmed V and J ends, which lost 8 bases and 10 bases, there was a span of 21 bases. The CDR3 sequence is CASSDRWGGRSPLHF. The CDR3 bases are TGTGCCAGTTCTGATCGGTGGGGGGGCCGGTCACCCCTCCACTTT.

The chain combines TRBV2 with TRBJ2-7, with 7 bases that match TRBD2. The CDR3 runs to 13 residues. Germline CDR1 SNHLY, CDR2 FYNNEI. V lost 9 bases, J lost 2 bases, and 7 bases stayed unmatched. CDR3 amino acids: CASLIAGAYEQYF. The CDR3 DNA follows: TGTGCCAGTCTTATAGCGGGCGCCTACGAGCAGTACTTC.

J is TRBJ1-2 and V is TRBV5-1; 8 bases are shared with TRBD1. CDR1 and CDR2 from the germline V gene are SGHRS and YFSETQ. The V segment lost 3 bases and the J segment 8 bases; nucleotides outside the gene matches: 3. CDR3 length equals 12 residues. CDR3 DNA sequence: TGCGCCAGCAGCTCGGACAGGGTAGGCTACACCTTC. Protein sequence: CASSSDRVGYTF.

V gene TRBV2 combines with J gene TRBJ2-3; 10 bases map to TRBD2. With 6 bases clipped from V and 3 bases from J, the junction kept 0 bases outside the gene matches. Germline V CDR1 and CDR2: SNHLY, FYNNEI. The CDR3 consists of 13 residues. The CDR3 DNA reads TGTGCCAGCAGACTAGCGGGAACAGATACGCAGTATTTT. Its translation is CASRLAGTDTQYF.

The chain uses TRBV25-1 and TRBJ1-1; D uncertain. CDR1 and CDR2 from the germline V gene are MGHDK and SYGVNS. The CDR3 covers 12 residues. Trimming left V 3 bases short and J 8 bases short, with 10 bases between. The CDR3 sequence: CASSDLVQEAFF. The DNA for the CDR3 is TGTGCCAGCAGTGACCTGGTGCAGGAAGCTTTCTTT.

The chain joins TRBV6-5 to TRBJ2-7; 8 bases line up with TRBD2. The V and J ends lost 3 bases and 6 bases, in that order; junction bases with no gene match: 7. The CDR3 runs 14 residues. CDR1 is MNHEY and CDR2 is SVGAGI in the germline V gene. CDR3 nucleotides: TGTGCCAGCAGTTATAAAAGCGGGAGTGGCGAGCAGTACTTC. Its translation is CASSYKSGSGEQYF.

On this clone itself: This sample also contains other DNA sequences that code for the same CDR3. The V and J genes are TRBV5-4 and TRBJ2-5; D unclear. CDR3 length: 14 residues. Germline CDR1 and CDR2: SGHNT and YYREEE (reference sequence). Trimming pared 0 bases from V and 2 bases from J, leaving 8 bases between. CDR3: CASSLGGLQETQYF. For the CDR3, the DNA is TGTGCCAGCAGCTTGGGTGGGCTACAAGAGACCCAGTACTTC.

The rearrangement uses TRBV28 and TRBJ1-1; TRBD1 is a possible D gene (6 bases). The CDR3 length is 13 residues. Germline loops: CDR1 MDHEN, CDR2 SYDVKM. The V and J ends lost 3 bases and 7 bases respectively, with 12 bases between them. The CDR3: CASSFRPTGEAFF. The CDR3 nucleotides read TGTGCCAGCAGTTTTCGTCCGACAGGTGAAGCTTTCTTT.

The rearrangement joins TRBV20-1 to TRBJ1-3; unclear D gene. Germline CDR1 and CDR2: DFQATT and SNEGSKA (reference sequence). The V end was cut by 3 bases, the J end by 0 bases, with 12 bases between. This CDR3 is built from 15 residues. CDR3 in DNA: TGCAGTGCTAGTCCGGGAAGTTTCTCTGGAAACACCATATATTTT. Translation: CSASPGSFSGNTIYF.

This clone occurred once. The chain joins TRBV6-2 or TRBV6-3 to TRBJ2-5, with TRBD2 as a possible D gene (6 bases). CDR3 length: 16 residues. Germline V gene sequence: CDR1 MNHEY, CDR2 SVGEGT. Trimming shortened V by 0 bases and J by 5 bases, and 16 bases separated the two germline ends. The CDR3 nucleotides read TGTGCCAGCAGTTACTCAGTAGCGGAGCTGGGGGAGACCCAGTACTTC. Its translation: CASSYSVAELGETQYF.

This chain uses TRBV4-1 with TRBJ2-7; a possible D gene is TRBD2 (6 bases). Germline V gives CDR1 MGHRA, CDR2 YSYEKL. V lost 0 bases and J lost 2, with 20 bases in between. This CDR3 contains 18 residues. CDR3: CASSQEVGWEVSPYEQYF. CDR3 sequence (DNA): TGCGCCAGCAGCCAAGAGGTGGGGTGGGAGGTCTCCCCCTACGAGCAGTACTTC.